The 18 T cell receptor beta chains below were found in one sample sequenced in a study of cytomegalovirus exposure and HLA in healthy donors (dated by TCRdb to about 2017). Receptor libraries were prepared by the immunoSEQ multiplex PCR assay. The multiplex PCR relied on a mix of 60 forward primers for TCR Vbeta segments and 13 reverse primers for TCR Jbeta segments. TCRdb obtained this table from immuneACCESS and retained in-frame rearrangements with V and J assigned. These tables miss some clones; where compared with another copy, unresolved V genes account for less than half of the shortfall, and the remainder is unexplained. This sample holds about 100,000 clones; less than 85% were observed only once. Together, the top ten hold 2% to 3% of the sample. Source material: PBMCs. These receptors originate from a man aged 35 to 55 in good health and CMV-seronegative.

The chain combines TRBV7-8 with TRBJ2-3, with 10 bases identical to TRBD2. Germline trimming cut 1 base from V and 3 bases from J; bases unmatched to any gene: 1. The germline gives CDR1 SGHVS, CDR2 FQNEAQ. The CDR3 contains 15 residues. The CDR3 loop reads CASSLDSGGTDTQYF. CDR3 DNA sequence: TGTGCCAGCAGCTTAGATAGCGGGGGGACAGATACGCAGTATTTT.

This chain joins TRBV5-1 and TRBJ2-3; a possible D gene is TRBD2 (7 bases). Trimming cost V 0 bases and J 4 bases, with 18 bases left between them. The CDR3 is 17 amino acids. Germline values: CDR1 SGHRS, CDR2 YFSETQ. CDR3 protein: CASSLGGGGPRSDTQYF. Here the CDR3 DNA reads TGCGCCAGCAGCTTGGGGGGCGGGGGCCCCCGGTCAGATACGCAGTATTTT. The whole variable domain, remainder taken from reference TRBV5-1 and TRBJ2-3, is KAGVTQTPRYLIKTRGQQVTLSCSPISGHRSVSWYQQTPGQGLQFLFEYFSETQRNKGNFPGRFSGRQFSNSRSEMNVSTLELGDSALYLCASSLGGGGPRSDTQYFGPGTRLTVL.

The chain is built from TRBV10-1 and TRBJ2-5; no firm D call. CDR3 length equals 13 residues. The V end lost 4 bases, the J end lost 4 bases, and 10 bases lay between the germline ends. Germline CDR1 reads WNHNN; CDR2 reads SYGVQD (reference sequence). CDR3 loop: CASSAAGGETQYF. CDR3 coding DNA: TGCGCCAGCAGTGCGGCAGGTGGAGAGACCCAGTACTTC.

The chain is built from TRBV7-2 and TRBJ1-6; D uncertain. The CDR3 covers 14 residues. The germline CDR1 and CDR2 sequences are SGHTA and FQGNSA. Trimming removed 1 base from V and 4 bases from J, with 5 bases in between. In DNA, the CDR3 is TGTGCCAGCAGCTTAGGGAGTTATAATTCACCCCTCCACTTT. This translates into CASSLGSYNSPLHF. Looking up the rest from reference TRBV7-2 and TRBJ1-6 gives the full variable domain: GAGVSQSPSNKVTEKGKDVELRCDPISGHTALYWYRQSLGQGLEFLIYFQGNSAPDKSGLPSDRFSAERTGGSVSTLTIQRTQQEDSAVYLCASSLGSYNSPLHFGNGTRLTVT.

The chain joins TRBV4-1 to TRBJ2-7, with 9 bases aligning to TRBD2. V lost 4 bases and J lost 2; bases outside the gene matches: 3. The germline V gene encodes CDR1 MGHRA and CDR2 YSYEKL. This CDR3 region has 14 residues. The CDR3 coding sequence is TGCGCCAGCAGCCGCGCTAGCGGGGCCTACGAGCAGTACTTC. Amino acids: CASSRASGAYEQYF.

The gene calls are TRBV2 and TRBJ2-5, with D possibly TRBD2 on 5 matching bases. Trimming cost V 3 bases and J 5 bases, with 10 bases left between them. This CDR3 region has 13 residues. Germline CDR1 and CDR2: SNHLY and FYNNEI. CDR3 nucleotides: TGTGCCAGCAGTGACTTGGCGGGTGAGACCCAGTACTTC. Translated, it gives CASSDLAGETQYF.

The rearrangement links TRBV5-7 to TRBJ1-1; D possibly corresponds to TRBD1 (6 bases). TRBV5-7 is an ORF; its function is uncertain. V dropped 2 bases and J dropped 2 bases, with 13 bases sitting between them. CDR3 size: 15 residues. The CDR3 DNA sequence: TGTGCCAGCAGCTTACGGGGACACAATAACACTGAAGCTTTCTTT. Translation: CASSLRGHNNTEAFF.

Only a few counts were recorded for this clone. The genes are TRBV7-8 and TRBJ1-2; 7 positions agree with TRBD1. Germline assignment: CDR1 SGHVS and CDR2 FQNEAQ. V was pared by 3 bases and J by 7 bases, with 8 bases of the junction left unmatched. The CDR3 runs 14 residues. The CDR3 sequence is CASSLGTEKGGYTF. The CDR3 DNA reads as TGTGCCAGCAGCTTGGGGACAGAAAAAGGTGGCTACACCTTC.

The table lists this clone with a few counts. This chain links TRBV9 with TRBJ2-5; TRBD2 matches 7 bases. CDR3 length: 13 amino acids. Per the germline V gene, CDR1 is SGDLS and CDR2 is YYNGEE. V shed 2 bases and J 5 bases; nucleotides not matched to a gene: 3. DNA of the CDR3: TGTGCCAGCAGCGTGGAACTAGCGGAGACCCAGTACTTC. It yields the protein CASSVELAETQYF.

With regard to this clone: Compared with germline, one end of the junction differs, possibly owing to a read error. The chain combines TRBV11-2 with TRBJ1-2; no firm D call. The CDR3 has 16 residues. Germline V gene lookup returns CDR1 SGHAT and CDR2 FQNNGV. The CDR3 bases are TGTGCCAACAGCCCCCCCGGGGAGCCACCGCCCTATGGCTACACCTTC. This codes for CANSPPGEPPPYGYTF.

This clone came up a few times. This rearrangement joins TRBV7-2 to TRBJ1-1; possibly TRBD1 for D (6 bases). CDR1 SGHTA and CDR2 FQGNSA come from the germline V gene. The CDR3 runs to 15 residues. Trimming took 6 bases from V and 0 from J, leaving 14 bases between them. As DNA, the CDR3 is TGTGCCAGCAGAGTACAGGGAACCATGAACACTGAAGCTTTCTTT. Translating it yields CASRVQGTMNTEAFF.

In its sample, this clone was seen a few times. The rearrangement links TRBV12-5 to TRBJ1-1; possible D gene TRBD1, 6 bases. This CDR3 is 15 amino acids long. The V gene lost 6 bases and the J gene lost 1 base, with 15 bases spanning the gap. CDR1 LGHNT and CDR2 FRNRAP come from the germline V gene. The CDR3 DNA reads TGTGCTAGTGGGCAAACAGGGTCCCCGAACACTGAAGCTTTCTTT. As protein: CASGQTGSPNTEAFF.

This chain connects TRBV28 to TRBJ1-6, with TRBD1 matching over 11 bases. The V segment lost 4 bases and the J segment 8 bases; nucleotides outside the gene matches: 10. CDR1 and CDR2 (germline): MDHEN, SYDVKM. This CDR3 is built from 17 residues. CDR3 amino acids: CASSSLRTGGDDSPLHF. The CDR3 DNA sequence: TGTGCCAGCAGTTCACTACGGACAGGGGGCGATGATTCACCCCTCCACTTT.

The gene calls are TRBV7-2 and TRBJ1-4, with D maybe TRBD1 (6 bases). From germline, CDR1 is SGHTA and CDR2 FQGNSA. The V end was cut by 5 bases, the J end by 5 bases, with 12 bases between. CDR3 length: 14 amino acids. The CDR3 DNA reads as TGTGCCAGCAGCCCGACAGGACCGAATGAAAAACTGTTTTTT. It is translated as CASSPTGPNEKLFF.

The chain has TRBV5-1 and TRBJ1-1, with 7 bases matching TRBD1. J gave up 0 bases and V 8 bases, and 7 bases lay outside the gene matches. The CDR3 extends over 14 amino acids. Germline lookup yields CDR1 SGHRS and CDR2 YFSETQ. The CDR3 reads CASTGTDLNTEAFF. The CDR3 DNA is TGCGCCAGTACCGGGACAGATTTGAACACTGAAGCTTTCTTT.

The sample holds a few counts of this clone. V usage is TRBV7-9 and J usage is TRBJ1-6; no firm D call. CDR3 length equals 13 residues. Germline CDR1 is SEHNR and CDR2 is FQNEAQ (reference sequence). V lost 4 bases to trimming and J lost 10 bases, with 11 bases between them. The CDR3 bases are TGTGCCAGCAGCTCCTACAGTCGCTCACCCCTCCACTTT. It codes for CASSSYSRSPLHF.

The chain joins TRBV4-3 to TRBJ1-2, with 7 nucleotides matching TRBD1. The V segment lost 4 bases and the J segment 0 bases; nucleotides outside the gene matches: 5. The germline V gene has CDR1 LGHNA and CDR2 YSLEER. The CDR3 length is 15 residues. The CDR3 sequence: CASSLRTGTNYGYTF. The CDR3 DNA is TGCGCCAGCAGCCTCAGGACAGGAACTAACTATGGCTACACCTTC.

The chain joins TRBV7-9 to TRBJ2-7; TRBD2 is a possible D gene (6 bases). The CDR3 has 13 residues. V gave up 10 bases and J gave up 3 bases, with 16 bases separating them. Germline V gene data show CDR1 as SEHNR and CDR2 as FQNEAQ (reference sequence). The CDR3 nucleotides are TGTGCCACCCCTGGCCCGGGGGTCTACGAGCAGTACTTC. This sequence encodes CATPGPGVYEQYF.